The 30 T cell receptor beta chains below all came from one sample that was sequenced in a study of cytomegalovirus exposure and HLA in healthy donors. Both 60 Vbeta primers and 13 Jbeta primers went into the PCR. Only in-frame clones appear in the TCRdb table, and some are missing; sequencing was by immunoSEQ multiplex PCR. Among 150,000 to 200,000 clones listed, 80% to 85% were seen once. Sequencing used PBMCs. These receptors all come from a woman aged 18-29 years in good health and CMV-seropositive.

The gene calls are TRBV7-2 and TRBJ1-3; 8 nucleotides match TRBD1. The CDR3 consists of 16 residues. Germline lookup yields CDR1 SGHTA and CDR2 FQGNSA. Trimming took 5 bases from V and 1 from J; bases not matched to a gene: 7. The CDR3 protein is CASSPGTGLSGNTIYF. As DNA, the CDR3 is TGTGCCAGCAGCCCCGGGACAGGCCTATCTGGAAACACCATATATTTT.

V gene TRBV11-2 combines with J gene TRBJ1-2; 10 nucleotides align to TRBD1. V was pared by 0 bases and J by 8 bases, with 9 bases of the junction left unmatched. The CDR3 runs to 16 residues. Germline loops: CDR1 SGHAT, CDR2 FQNNGV. CDR3 region: CASSLDRGQGSDGYTF. For the CDR3, the DNA is TGTGCCAGCAGCTTAGACCGGGGACAGGGGAGCGACGGCTACACCTTC.

The chain carries TRBV28 and TRBJ1-2; D gene uncertain. This CDR3 has 15 amino acids. Germline V lookup: CDR1 MDHEN, CDR2 SYDVKM. The ends were cut back, 5 bases at V and 4 bases at J, with 17 bases in the middle. CDR3 loop: CASSPSGSLFYGYTF. CDR3 sequence (DNA): TGTGCCAGCAGTCCAAGTGGGAGCCTTTTCTATGGCTACACCTTC.

The chain recombines TRBV20-1 with TRBJ1-2, with 8 bases identical to TRBD1. The V segment lost 6 bases and the J segment 6 bases; nucleotides outside the gene matches: 3. This CDR3 comprises 11 residues. The germline gives CDR1 DFQATT, CDR2 SNEGSKA (reference sequence). The CDR3 is CSARQGNGYTF. The DNA for the CDR3 is TGCAGTGCGAGACAGGGGAATGGCTACACCTTC.

A remark on this clone: One junction end disagrees with the germline gene, perhaps due to a read error. This chain links TRBV15 with TRBJ2-5; no clear D gene. Germline-derived CDR1 and CDR2 are LNHNV and YYDKDF (reference sequence). The CDR3 contains 13 residues. The CDR3 nucleotides read TGTGCCACCAGCAGAGCGGTGGTGCTAGAGCTCCACTTC. This translates into CATSRAVVLELHF.

V gene TRBV7-3 combines with J gene TRBJ2-1; D perhaps matches TRBD1 (6 bases). The CDR3 runs to 16 residues. V was pared by 1 base and J by 7 bases, with 17 bases between. Germline V CDR1 and CDR2: SGHTA, FQGTGA. The CDR3 sequence is CASSLSETGLGNEQFF. The CDR3 DNA sequence: TGTGCCAGCAGCTTAAGTGAGACAGGTTTGGGAAATGAGCAGTTCTTC.

The chain combines TRBV21-1 with TRBJ2-7; the table gives TRBD2 as D, unverified against the DNA. TRBV21-1 is labeled a pseudogene. This CDR3 spans 16 amino acids. This CDR3 reads CASSPRGGLLTYEQYF. In DNA, the CDR3 is TGTGCCAGCAGCCCCCGGGGAGGGCTACTAACCTACGAGCAGTACTTC.

This chain joins TRBV9 and TRBJ1-2, with 11 bases aligning to TRBD1. CDR3 size: 18 residues. V was clipped by 3 bases and J by 6 bases; unmatched bases: 16. Looked up from germline, CDR1 is SGDLS and CDR2 is YYNGEE. This CDR3 is CASSAQTRTGGGLNGYTF. The CDR3 DNA reads as TGTGCCAGCAGCGCCCAAACGAGGACAGGGGGCGGTCTGAATGGCTACACCTTC.

The chain links TRBV27 to TRBJ2-1, with D possibly matching TRBD2 (5 bases). V was shortened by 11 bases and J by 7 bases, with 21 bases between the two germline ends. Germline loops: CDR1 MNHEY, CDR2 SMNVEV (reference sequence). This CDR3 spans 14 amino acids. The CDR3 protein is CASRSGREMNEQFF. The CDR3 region has the DNA TGTGCCTCGAGGTCCGGACGGGAAATGAATGAGCAGTTCTTC.

The chain combines TRBV7-9 with TRBJ2-6; TRBD1 agrees at 10 bases. The CDR3 is 18 amino acids. V lost 6 bases, J lost 2 bases, and 10 bases stayed unmatched. Germline CDR1 reads SEHNR; CDR2 reads FQNEAQ (reference sequence). In DNA form, the CDR3 reads TGTGCCAGCAGGAGCGACAGGGGGCGGTCTCCTGGGGCCAACGTCCTGACTTTC. It yields the protein CASRSDRGRSPGANVLTF.

The V call is TRBV13, the J call TRBJ2-3, with 8 bases identical to TRBD1. The CDR3 length is 16 residues. Germline assignment: CDR1 PRHDT and CDR2 FYEKMQ (reference sequence). V shed 5 bases, J shed 3 bases, and the junction held 10 bases outside the gene matches. CDR3 DNA sequence: TGTGCCAGCAGCCGCAGGGGGCTAGCGCGTACAGATACGCAGTATTTT. Translating gives CASSRRGLARTDTQYF.

This clone was seen only once. A read error may produce the germline difference seen at one junction end. V gene TRBV29-1 combines with J gene TRBJ2-3; D is possibly TRBD1 (5 bases). The CDR3 has 14 residues. Germline V gene lookup returns CDR1 SQVTM and CDR2 ANQGSEA. The CDR3 nucleotides read TGCAGCGTTGTTTTGGCAGGGATGGCAGATACGCAATATTTT. Translated, it gives CSVVLAGMADTQYF.

This clone is a singleton in its sample. CDR3 nucleotides: TGCGCCAGCAGCCCCGGTGGGGGCCGATCTACTGAAGCTTTCTTT. This translates into CASSPGGGRSTEAFF. The chain has TRBV4-1 and TRBJ1-1, with a weak D call TRBD1 (6 bases). In germline, CDR1 is MGHRA, CDR2 YSYEKL. The CDR3 consists of 15 residues. Trimming shortened V by 4 bases and J by 5 bases, and 17 bases separated the two germline ends.

The CDR3, as DNA: TGTGCCACCAGCAGAGAGCCTAGCGGGGGATACGAGCAGTACTTC. It is translated as CATSREPSGGYEQYF. The rearrangement joins TRBV15 to TRBJ2-7, with 10 bases that match TRBD2. V shed 0 bases and J 4 bases; nucleotides not matched to a gene: 3. The length of the CDR3 is 15 residues. From germline, CDR1 is LNHNV and CDR2 YYDKDF (reference sequence).

The chain uses TRBV6-1 and TRBJ2-1; D call uncertain. Germline loops: CDR1 MNHNS, CDR2 SASEGT. The ends were cut back, 2 bases at V and 6 bases at J, with 5 bases in the middle. The CDR3 is made up of 12 amino acids. The CDR3: CASSELANEQFF. For the CDR3, the DNA is TGTGCCAGCAGTGAATTGGCCAATGAGCAGTTCTTC.

J is TRBJ2-1 and V is TRBV27; 9 bases match TRBD2. Looked up from germline, CDR1 is MNHEY and CDR2 is SMNVEV (reference sequence). This CDR3 region has 15 residues. With V trimmed by 3 bases and J by 7 bases, 7 bases remained unmatched. The CDR3 region has the DNA TGTGCCAGCAGTTTGGTAGCGGGGGCGGGGAATGAGCAGTTCTTC. Its protein is CASSLVAGAGNEQFF.

In the case of this clone: A junction end diverges from the germline sequence, so it may reflect a read error. This rearrangement joins TRBV11-2 to TRBJ2-6; D might be TRBD1 (5 bases). CDR1 is SGHAT, CDR2 FQNNGV, per germline. The CDR3 is 15 amino acids. In DNA, the CDR3 is TGTGCCACCGACGTTAAGATCTCTGGGGCCAACGGCCTGACTTTC. As protein: CATDVKISGANGLTF.

The V gene is TRBV6-1, the J gene TRBJ1-2, with TRBD1 as a possible D gene (6 bases). Germline V gene lookup returns CDR1 MNHNS and CDR2 SASEGT. The CDR3 covers 17 residues. Trimming pared 4 bases from V and 4 bases from J, leaving 22 bases between. The CDR3 reads CASSAAPQGGRFYGYTF. Here the CDR3 DNA reads TGTGCCAGCAGTGCCGCCCCACAGGGCGGAAGATTCTATGGCTACACCTTC.

The chain recombines TRBV15 with TRBJ2-7, with D unclear. The V and J ends lost 6 bases and 0 bases respectively, with 12 bases between them. Germline CDR1 reads LNHNV; CDR2 reads YYDKDF (reference sequence). This CDR3 is 14 amino acids long. The CDR3 reads CATRLALSSYEQYF. The CDR3 nucleotides are TGTGCCACCAGACTTGCACTGAGCTCCTACGAGCAGTACTTC. Full variable domain (missing parts from reference TRBV15 and TRBJ2-7): DAMVIQNPRYQVTQFGKPVTLSCSQTLNHNVMYWYQQKSSQAPKLLFHYYDKDFNNEADTPDNFQSRRPNTSFCFLDIRSPGLGDTAMYLCATRLALSSYEQYFGPGTRLTVT.

This chain uses TRBV7-2 with TRBJ2-3, with D hard to call. CDR1 is SGHTA and CDR2 is FQGNSA in the germline V gene. This CDR3 spans 16 amino acids. V shed 4 bases and J shed 1 base, with 15 bases lying between them. The CDR3 DNA is TGTGCCAGCAGCTGGAGTGGCTATCCTCGCACAGATACGCAGTATTTT. This gives the protein CASSWSGYPRTDTQYF. Based on the CDR3 plus reference TRBV7-2 and TRBJ2-3, the full variable domain is GAGVSQSPSNKVTEKGKDVELRCDPISGHTALYWYRQSLGQGLEFLIYFQGNSAPDKSGLPSDRFSAERTGGSVSTLTIQRTQQEDSAVYLCASSWSGYPRTDTQYFGPGTRLTVL.

The CDR3 sequence is CASSARLAGTDTQYF. For the CDR3, the DNA is TGTGCCAGCAGCGCACGACTAGCGGGCACAGATACGCAGTATTTT. V usage is TRBV4-2 and J usage is TRBJ2-3; 9 bases match TRBD2. Germline CDR1 is LGHNA and CDR2 is YNFKEQ. The CDR3 is made up of 15 amino acids. V was pared by 5 bases and J by 1 base, with 4 bases of the junction left unmatched.

Concerning this clone itself: Within the sample, other DNA sequences also encode this same CDR3. The CDR3 is CASSFSGQKSPLHF. The DNA of the CDR3 is TGTGCCAGCAGCTTTTCGGGACAAAAATCGCCCCTCCACTTT. The chain recombines TRBV7-2 with TRBJ1-6, with D possibly matching TRBD1 (6 bases). V dropped 3 bases and J dropped 13 bases, with 16 bases sitting between them. This CDR3 has 14 residues. Looked up from germline, CDR1 is SGHTA and CDR2 is FQGNSA.

The chain is built from TRBV7-9 and TRBJ1-2; TRBD1 aligns across 9 bases. The V gene's germline CDR1 is SEHNR and CDR2 FQNEAQ (reference sequence). The CDR3 is made up of 15 amino acids. Trimming at V came to 5 bases and at J to 6 bases, leaving 10 bases not matched to a gene. CDR3: CASSLSTGGGDGYTF. The DNA for the CDR3 is TGTGCCAGCAGCCTTTCCACAGGGGGCGGTGATGGCTACACCTTC.

This chain uses TRBV5-8 with TRBJ1-1; 9 bases agree with TRBD1. This CDR3 comprises 15 residues. Germline CDR1 SGHTS, CDR2 YDEGEE. With 6 bases clipped from V and 4 bases from J, the junction kept 10 bases outside the gene matches. CDR3 coding DNA: TGTGCCAGCACCCTAGGGACAGGGTCTATCACTGAAGCTTTCTTT. As protein: CASTLGTGSITEAFF.

This clone has just one count. The J gene is TRBJ2-7, the V gene TRBV28; TRBD2 matches at 10 bases. Germline assignment: CDR1 MDHEN and CDR2 SYDVKM. V trimming: 5 bases; J trimming: 3 bases; junction bases outside the gene matches: 10. The CDR3 is 16 amino acids. The chain's CDR3 is CASSPKLAGKIYEQYF. The CDR3 DNA follows: TGTGCCAGCAGTCCTAAACTAGCGGGGAAAATCTACGAGCAGTACTTC.

This chain joins TRBV19 and TRBJ2-1, with 11 bases identical to TRBD2. The CDR3 spans 15 residues. V lost 7 bases, J lost 7 bases, and 9 bases stayed unmatched. CDR1 LNHDA and CDR2 SQIVND come from the germline V gene (reference sequence). For the CDR3, the DNA is TGTGCCAGTACCACTAGCGGGGGTATTATGAATGAGCAGTTCTTC. Protein: CASTTSGGIMNEQFF.

The rearrangement uses TRBV30 and TRBJ1-3; perhaps TRBD1 as D (5 bases). The CDR3 contains 12 residues. Per the germline V gene, CDR1 is GTSNPN and CDR2 is SVGIG (reference sequence). V lost 5 bases and J lost 1, with 6 bases in between. CDR3 DNA sequence: TGTGCCTGGGGGGGGTCTGGAAACACCATATATTTT. Translated, it gives CAWGGSGNTIYF.

This chain uses TRBV27 with TRBJ1-4; D is perhaps TRBD1 (5 bases). Germline V gene lookup returns CDR1 MNHEY and CDR2 SMNVEV (reference sequence). This CDR3 contains 13 residues. V gave up 5 bases and J gave up 12 bases, with 16 bases separating them. Here the CDR3 DNA reads TGTGCCAGCAGTCCCCCGGGCGCCAGGGAACTGTTTTTT. Translating gives CASSPPGARELFF.

The genes are TRBV19 and TRBJ2-1, with 11 bases aligning to TRBD1. V lost 8 bases and J lost 6; bases outside the gene matches: 6. CDR3 size: 14 residues. In germline, CDR1 is LNHDA, CDR2 SQIVND (reference sequence). CDR3 sequence (DNA): TGTGCCAGTGAGGACAGGGGGCTAGGCAATGAGCAGTTCTTC. Translating gives CASEDRGLGNEQFF.

In this sample, this clone turned up once. This sequence joins TRBV5-1 and TRBJ2-2, with TRBD2 matching 10 bases. Germline CDR1 and CDR2: SGHRS and YFSETQ. The V and J ends lost 4 bases and 13 bases, in that order; junction bases with no gene match: 13. The CDR3 has 15 residues. The CDR3 nucleotides are TGCGCCAGCAGCCCAACCGGGACTAGCGCGCCGATGCTGTTTTTT. It specifies CASSPTGTSAPMLFF.